The source of this TCR beta chain is a study of shared clonotypes between healthy human individuals. Libraries were prepared by immunoSEQ multiplex PCR; TCRdb keeps only in-frame clonotypes and omits some of them. The sample consists of about 530,000 clones, about 79% of them appearing once. This clone was observed a handful of times. The identical CDR3 is also encoded by other nucleotide sequences in the sample. CDR3 length: 12 residues. The V gene's germline CDR1 is KGHSH and CDR2 LQKENI. The ends were cut back, 3 bases at V and 4 bases at J, with 6 bases in the middle. Input material: PBMCs. This clonotype was obtained from a woman in her forties in good health. Some clones in this sample may be carry-over from other donors' samples. The V and J genes are TRBV18 and TRBJ2-5; D not certain. CDR3: CASSPERETQYF. The CDR3 DNA reads TGTGCCAGCTCACCGGAAAGAGAGACCCAGTACTTC.